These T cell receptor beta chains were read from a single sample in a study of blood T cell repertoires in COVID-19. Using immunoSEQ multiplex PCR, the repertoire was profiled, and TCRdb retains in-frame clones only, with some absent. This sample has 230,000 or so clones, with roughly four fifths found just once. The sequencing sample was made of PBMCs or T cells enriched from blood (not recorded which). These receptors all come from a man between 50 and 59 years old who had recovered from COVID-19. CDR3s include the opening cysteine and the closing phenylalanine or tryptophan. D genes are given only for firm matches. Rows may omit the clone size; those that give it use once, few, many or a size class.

CDR3 protein: CASSPRTVENTEAFF; CDR3 DNA: TGTGCCAGCAGCCCTAGGACAGTCGAGAACACTGAAGCTTTCTTT; J gene: TRBJ1-1; clone size: .; D gene: .; V gene: TRBV11-2
CDR3 protein: CASSPHPGEFYEQYF; CDR3 DNA: TGCGCCAGCTCTCCTCATCCGGGGGAGTTTTACGAGCAGTACTTC; J gene: TRBJ2-7; clone size: .; D gene: .; V gene: TRBV5-1
CDR3 protein: CSVQRVTGELFF; CDR3 DNA: TGCAGCGTCCAAAGAGTCACCGGGGAGCTGTTTTTT; J gene: TRBJ2-2; clone size: .; D gene: .; V gene: TRBV29-1
CDR3 protein: CASSWGDRAYGYTF; CDR3 DNA: TGTGCCAGCAGCTGGGGGGACAGGGCCTATGGCTACACCTTC; J gene: TRBJ1-2; clone size: .; D gene: TRBD1; V gene: TRBV5-5
CDR3 protein: CASSAGGEVFATNEKLFF; CDR3 DNA: TGTGCCAGCAGCGCAGGGGGAGAGGTCTTTGCAACTAATGAAAAACTGTTTTTT; J gene: TRBJ1-4; clone size: .; D gene: TRBD1; V gene: TRBV5-4
CDR3 protein: CASSRGQGGSPLHF; CDR3 DNA: TGTGCCAGCAGCCGAGGACAGGGCGGTTCACCCCTCCACTTT; J gene: TRBJ1-6; clone size: few; D gene: TRBD1; V gene: TRBV27
CDR3 protein: CASGGLRTDTQYF; CDR3 DNA: TGTGCCAGCGGAGGACTTCGCACAGATACGCAGTATTTT; J gene: TRBJ2-3; clone size: .; D gene: .; V gene: TRBV11-3
CDR3 protein: CASSMAGGNQPQHF; CDR3 DNA: TGCGCCAGCAGCATGGCAGGGGGCAATCAGCCCCAGCATTTT; J gene: TRBJ1-5; clone size: .; D gene: .; V gene: TRBV5-1
CDR3 protein: CATSRGAGQETQYF; CDR3 DNA: TGTGCCACCAGCAGAGGTGCGGGCCAAGAGACCCAGTACTTC; J gene: TRBJ2-5; clone size: .; D gene: .; V gene: TRBV15
CDR3 protein: CASSKGVTGANVLTF; CDR3 DNA: TGTGCCAGCAGTAAAGGGGTTACTGGGGCCAACGTCCTGACTTTC; J gene: TRBJ2-6; clone size: .; D gene: .; V gene: TRBV6-2/TRBV6-3
CDR3 protein: CATTMNRVPIQETQYF; CDR3 DNA: TGTGCCACCACGATGAACAGGGTCCCGATCCAAGAGACCCAGTACTTC; J gene: TRBJ2-5; clone size: .; D gene: .; V gene: TRBV24-1
CDR3 protein: CASSPLGTGVADTQYF; CDR3 DNA: TGTGCCAGCAGCCCTCTTGGGACAGGGGTTGCAGATACGCAGTATTTT; J gene: TRBJ2-3; clone size: once; D gene: TRBD1; V gene: TRBV7-3
CDR3 protein: CASSLGVGGAYEQYF; CDR3 DNA: TGTGCCAGCAGCTTAGGTGTGGGGGGAGCCTACGAGCAGTACTTC; J gene: TRBJ2-7; clone size: few; D gene: .; V gene: TRBV7-6
CDR3 protein: CASRAARGQPQHF; CDR3 DNA: TGTGCCAGCAGGGCCGCACGGGGTCAGCCCCAGCATTTT; J gene: TRBJ1-5; clone size: .; D gene: .; V gene: TRBV6-5
CDR3 protein: CATSDSSSGSYNEQFF; CDR3 DNA: TGTGCCACCAGTGATTCTAGCTCTGGCTCCTACAATGAGCAGTTCTTC; J gene: TRBJ2-1; clone size: .; D gene: .; V gene: TRBV24-1
CDR3 protein: CASSLDRGGYGYTF; CDR3 DNA: TGTGCCAGCAGCTTAGACAGGGGTGGCTATGGCTACACCTTC; J gene: TRBJ1-2; clone size: .; D gene: TRBD1; V gene: TRBV7-9
CDR3 protein: CASSLSSVAYEQYF; CDR3 DNA: TGTGCCAGCAGCCTTTCTAGCGTCGCCTACGAGCAGTACTTC; J gene: TRBJ2-7; clone size: .; D gene: .; V gene: TRBV11-3
CDR3 protein: CATSDPNRGYNEQFF; CDR3 DNA: TGTGCCACCAGTGACCCTAACAGGGGCTACAATGAGCAGTTCTTC; J gene: TRBJ2-1; clone size: .; D gene: TRBD1; V gene: TRBV24-1
CDR3 protein: CASSPEGYTIYF; CDR3 DNA: TGTGCCAGCAGCCCCGAGGGATACACCATATATTTT; J gene: TRBJ1-3; clone size: .; D gene: .; V gene: TRBV7-4
CDR3 protein: CASSQEPPGPSGRAGIADTQYF; CDR3 DNA: TGCGCCAGCAGCCAAGAACCCCCTGGTCCGAGCGGGAGGGCCGGTATCGCAGATACGCAGTATTTT; J gene: TRBJ2-3; clone size: .; D gene: TRBD2; V gene: TRBV4-3
CDR3 protein: CASSRALAAWGNIQYF; CDR3 DNA: TGCGCCAGCAGCCGAGCCCTAGCGGCATGGGGGAACATTCAGTACTTC; J gene: TRBJ2-4; clone size: .; D gene: TRBD2; V gene: TRBV4-3
CDR3 protein: CASSESGVGTEAFF; CDR3 DNA: TGCGCCAGCAGTGAGTCAGGGGTCGGAACTGAAGCTTTCTTT; J gene: TRBJ1-1; clone size: .; D gene: .; V gene: TRBV10-1
CDR3 protein: CASSLRDSSYEQYF; CDR3 DNA: TGTGCCAGCAGCTTGAGGGACAGTTCCTACGAGCAGTACTTC; J gene: TRBJ2-7; clone size: once; D gene: TRBD1; V gene: TRBV5-6
CDR3 protein: CASSPRTAAEGSPLHF; CDR3 DNA: TGCGCCAGCAGCCCCCGCACAGCCGCGGAGGGTTCACCCCTCCACTTT; J gene: TRBJ1-6; clone size: .; D gene: .; V gene: TRBV5-1
CDR3 protein: CASSSILDRGGRYEQYF; CDR3 DNA: TGTGCCAGCAGTTCCATCCTCGACAGGGGTGGGAGGTACGAGCAGTACTTC; J gene: TRBJ2-7; clone size: many; D gene: TRBD1; V gene: TRBV28
CDR3 protein: CASKQQGSYEQYF; CDR3 DNA: TGTGCCAGTAAACAACAGGGGTCCTACGAGCAGTACTTC; J gene: TRBJ2-7; clone size: .; D gene: TRBD1; V gene: TRBV19
CDR3 protein: CASSPGFTYGYTF; CDR3 DNA: TGTGCCAGCTCCCCGGGGTTCACCTATGGCTACACCTTC; J gene: TRBJ1-2; clone size: .; D gene: .; V gene: TRBV7-2
CDR3 protein: CASSMTFYEQYF; CDR3 DNA: TGTGCCAGCAGCATGACTTTCTACGAGCAGTACTTC; J gene: TRBJ2-7; clone size: .; D gene: .; V gene: TRBV7-2
CDR3 protein: CTGGQGISDTQYF; CDR3 DNA: TGCACCGGCGGGCAGGGGATATCCGATACGCAGTATTTT; J gene: TRBJ2-3; clone size: .; D gene: .; V gene: TRBV29-1
CDR3 protein: CASSRGRGELFGANVLTF; CDR3 DNA: TGTGCCAGTAGTAGGGGCAGGGGCGAGTTGTTCGGGGCCAACGTCCTGACTTTC; J gene: TRBJ2-6; clone size: .; D gene: .; V gene: TRBV19
CDR3 protein: CASSLTPGGALGNEKLFF; CDR3 DNA: TGCGCCAGCAGCCTAACACCAGGGGGCGCCTTGGGTAATGAAAAACTGTTTTTT; J gene: TRBJ1-4; clone size: .; D gene: TRBD1; V gene: TRBV4-1
CDR3 protein: CASSQELVDSYEQYF; CDR3 DNA: TGCGCCAGCAGCCAAGAGTTGGTAGACTCCTACGAGCAGTACTTC; J gene: TRBJ2-7; clone size: .; D gene: .; V gene: TRBV4-1
CDR3 protein: CASSPGLAGVQETQYF; CDR3 DNA: TGTGCCAGCAGCCCAGGACTAGCGGGGGTTCAAGAGACCCAGTACTTC; J gene: TRBJ2-5; clone size: few; D gene: TRBD2; V gene: TRBV7-2
CDR3 protein: CASSWGTRGGATDTQYF; CDR3 DNA: TGCGCCAGCAGCTGGGGGACTCGCGGGGGGGCCACAGATACGCAGTATTTT; J gene: TRBJ2-3; clone size: .; D gene: TRBD2; V gene: TRBV5-1
CDR3 protein: CASRTTGGSNYGYTF; CDR3 DNA: TGCGCCAGCAGGACCACAGGGGGCTCCAACTATGGCTACACCTTC; J gene: TRBJ1-2; clone size: once; D gene: TRBD1; V gene: TRBV5-1
CDR3 protein: CASRSGLAPQFF; CDR3 DNA: TGCGCCAGCAGATCGGGACTAGCGCCCCAGTTCTTC; J gene: TRBJ2-1; clone size: .; D gene: TRBD2; V gene: TRBV5-1
CDR3 protein: CASSSRQGLGFF; CDR3 DNA: TGTGCCAGCAGCTCACGACAGGGTTTAGGGTTCTTC; J gene: TRBJ2-1; clone size: .; D gene: TRBD1; V gene: TRBV11-3
CDR3 protein: CASSQKIRTAEETQYF; CDR3 DNA: TGCGCCAGCAGCCAAAAGATCCGGACTGCCGAAGAGACCCAGTACTTC; J gene: TRBJ2-5; clone size: .; D gene: .; V gene: TRBV4-1
CDR3 protein: CASSPTSGSNTGELFF; CDR3 DNA: TGCGCCAGCAGCCCGACTAGCGGGTCGAACACCGGGGAGCTGTTTTTT; J gene: TRBJ2-2; clone size: once; D gene: TRBD2; V gene: TRBV10-2
CDR3 protein: CAWSRTGNQETQYF; CDR3 DNA: TGTGCCTGGAGCCGGACAGGAAACCAAGAGACCCAGTACTTC; J gene: TRBJ2-5; clone size: .; D gene: TRBD1; V gene: TRBV30
CDR3 protein: CASSQGSHGMGTQYF; CDR3 DNA: TGTGCCAGCAGCCAAGGAAGCCACGGGATGGGTACGCAGTATTTT; J gene: TRBJ2-3; clone size: .; D gene: .; V gene: TRBV3-1/TRBV3-2
CDR3 protein: CASSLLNGKLFF; CDR3 DNA: TGTGCCAGCAGCCTACTAAACGGAAAACTGTTTTTT; J gene: TRBJ1-4; clone size: .; D gene: .; V gene: TRBV9
CDR3 protein: CASSSWGLGTGELFF; CDR3 DNA: TGTGCCAGCAGCTCGTGGGGGCTGGGTACCGGGGAGCTGTTTTTT; J gene: TRBJ2-2; clone size: once; D gene: .; V gene: TRBV5-6
CDR3 protein: CASGPKISGYTEAFF; CDR3 DNA: TGTGCTAGTGGTCCCAAGATCTCAGGGTACACTGAAGCTTTCTTT; J gene: TRBJ1-1; clone size: .; D gene: .; V gene: TRBV12-5
CDR3 protein: CASSVGGTGGTDTQYF; CDR3 DNA: TGTGCCAGCAGCGTAGGGGGGACAGGGGGCACAGATACGCAGTATTTT; J gene: TRBJ2-3; clone size: .; D gene: TRBD1; V gene: TRBV9
CDR3 protein: CASSFGLAGTYEQYF; CDR3 DNA: TGTGCCAGCAGTTTCGGGCTAGCGGGAACCTACGAGCAGTACTTC; J gene: TRBJ2-7; clone size: few; D gene: TRBD2; V gene: TRBV27
CDR3 protein: CASDRVGGETGYTF; CDR3 DNA: TGTGCCAGCGACAGGGTAGGCGGGGAAACCGGCTACACCTTC; J gene: TRBJ1-2; clone size: .; D gene: TRBD1; V gene: TRBV2
CDR3 protein: CASSLERRAGSNGYTF; CDR3 DNA: TGTGCCAGCAGCTTAGAAAGGAGGGCCGGAAGTAATGGCTACACCTTC; J gene: TRBJ1-2; clone size: .; D gene: .; V gene: TRBV5-5
CDR3 protein: CASSSDRVNTGELFF; CDR3 DNA: TGTGCCAGCAGCTCGGACAGGGTAAACACCGGGGAGCTGTTTTTT; J gene: TRBJ2-2; clone size: .; D gene: TRBD1; V gene: TRBV5-4
CDR3 protein: CASSLEVQGEYF; CDR3 DNA: TGTGCCAGCAGCTTGGAGGTTCAGGGGGAGTACTTC; J gene: TRBJ2-4; clone size: .; D gene: TRBD1; V gene: TRBV5-8
CDR3 protein: CASSTQGSLRYEQYF; CDR3 DNA: TGTGCCAGCAGCACTCAGGGGAGTCTTCGATACGAGCAGTACTTC; J gene: TRBJ2-7; clone size: .; D gene: .; V gene: TRBV5-6
CDR3 protein: CSVGQGREQYF; CDR3 DNA: TGCAGCGTTGGACAGGGCCGCGAGCAGTACTTC; J gene: TRBJ2-7; clone size: .; D gene: TRBD1; V gene: TRBV29-1
CDR3 protein: CASSVRDRGPQPQHF; CDR3 DNA: TGTGCCAGCAGCGTACGGGACAGGGGGCCTCAGCCCCAGCATTTT; J gene: TRBJ1-5; clone size: .; D gene: TRBD1; V gene: TRBV7-2
CDR3 protein: CASIRPSTDTQYF; CDR3 DNA: TGTGCCAGCATTCGTCCTAGCACAGATACGCAGTATTTT; J gene: TRBJ2-3; clone size: once; D gene: .; V gene: TRBV28
CDR3 protein: CASTRATGELFF; CDR3 DNA: TGTGCCAGCACCCGCGCGACCGGGGAGCTGTTTTTT; J gene: TRBJ2-2; clone size: .; D gene: .; V gene: TRBV9